The T cell receptor (beta chain) described here comes from a study of OX40 agonist ivuxolimab in advanced cancers. Turning to the overall study: Ivuxolimab, which targeted the costimulatory receptor OX40 (CD134), was an agonistic, fully human IgG2 monoclonal antibody. Intravenous ivuxolimab was administered to patients every 2 weeks at six dose levels: 0.01, 0.1, 0.3, 1.5, 3 and 10 mg/kg. Among the roughly 52 dose-escalation patients, about 19 had hepatocellular carcinoma, 15 or so melanoma, 9 renal cell carcinoma and 9 head and neck cancer. In the dose-escalation cohort, around four fifths of patients were male, and the mean age was approximately 60 years, with a range of 23 to 79. Prior anti-PD-1, anti-PD-L1 or anti-CTLA-4 therapy was permitted, and 35% to 40% of dose-escalation patients had received checkpoint inhibitors. Partial responses were achieved by three dose-escalation patients, of whom one had hepatocellular carcinoma and two had cutaneous melanoma. The purpose of peripheral TCRbeta sequencing was to test whether ivuxolimab changed TCR sequence diversity and led to clonal T-cell expansion. The monotherapy dose-escalation portion (N ≈ 50 patients) of the phase I ivuxolimab trial is reported in the paper. General conclusions and limits of the study: Which antigens the clonally expanded peripheral T cells were specific for was not determined. In the 0.1-3.0 mg/kg groups, partial responders were among the patients with the lowest normalized peripheral clonal expansion, particularly in CD8+ T cells. After ivuxolimab, CD8+ T cells had more expanded clones than CD4+ T cells on average. At doses from 0.1 to 3.0 mg/kg, clonal expansion was seen in both CD4+ and CD8+ blood T cells between baseline and week 6. Low levels of normalized T-cell clonal expansion were also seen in some patients who did not respond.

With respect to this clone: Its antigen has not been determined. It has no much larger one-base neighbor in the sample; base qualities were not kept.

V is cut back by 6 bases and J by 3 bases, with 6 bases in the junction unmatched. CDR1 KGHSH and CDR2 LQKENI are derived from the germline V gene. CDR3 length: 15 amino acids, cysteine to phenylalanine. Kept here is only the CDR3 DNA, which spans 45 bases and is read in frame from base 1. Genomic DNA was extracted from sorted cells for sequencing of the TCRbeta CDR3 region. The immunoSEQ Assay was used to sequence the TCRbeta CDR3 regions. TCRdb carries this immuneACCESS record with in-frame sequences only. Its versions omit some clonotypes, under half of them owing to an unresolved V gene in the studies checked, with the rest unexplained. This sample gives tens of thousands of clones in total; about 88% of them show up just once. The leading ten clones occupy approximately 0.47% of the sample. Patients with autoimmune disease history or receiving systemic immunosuppression were excluded from the trial. Peripheral blood for TCR sequencing was collected from all dose cohorts at baseline, on cycle 4 day 1, and on cycle 7 day 1. Samples came from an open-label, multicenter, first-in-human phase I dose-escalation trial of ivuxolimab. The trial enrolled adults with locally advanced or metastatic head and neck squamous cell, hepatocellular, melanoma or renal cell carcinoma. Before TCR sequencing, CD4+ T cells and CD8+ T cells were sorted from peripheral blood as separate populations.

The chain couples TRBV18 to TRBJ2-2, and TRBD2 aligns with 8 junction nucleotides. The sequencing here drew on CD4+ or CD8+ T cells sorted from blood, taken in a trial of the OX40 agonist ivuxolimab. The receptor comes from an adult with an advanced solid tumor such as melanoma, head and neck, liver or kidney cancer. The DNA sequence reads TGTGCCAGCTCCCGTCGGGGGGGCGACACCGGGGAGCTGTTTTTT. This yields the protein CASSRRGGDTGELFF.